A selection of T cell receptor beta chains follows, all from one sample in a study of PD-1 blockade in classical Hodgkin lymphoma. Produced via immunoSEQ multiplex PCR; TCRdb's table is partial and in-frame only. The sample consists of roughly 41,000 clones, 88% of them appearing once. The starting material was peripheral blood mononuclear cells (PBMCs), obtained before the second cycle of nivolumab. The receptors here all came from a human donor with classical Hodgkin lymphoma. CDR3s include the opening cysteine and the closing phenylalanine or tryptophan. A D gene is named only where the DNA matches it firmly. Rows may omit the clone size; those that give it use once, few, many or a size class.

DNA: TGTGCCAGCAGCCGGCGAGCGGGGGAACAGACGTACGAGCAGTACTTC
CDR3: CASSRRAGEQTYEQYF
size: -
D: TRBD2
J: TRBJ2-7
V: TRBV4-2

DNA: TGTGCCAGCAGCAAAGTTGGCCGCCACGCAGATACGCAGTATTTT
CDR3: CASSKVGRHADTQYF
size: -
D: -
J: TRBJ2-3
V: TRBV21-1

DNA: TGCGCCAGCAGCCCTAGGGTCCCAAATGAAAAACTGTTTTTT
CDR3: CASSPRVPNEKLFF
size: -
D: -
J: TRBJ1-4
V: TRBV4-1

DNA: TGTGCCAGCAGCCCTCCCGCAGCGGGCCCCGATGTCGGGACCCAGTACTTC
CDR3: CASSPPAAGPDVGTQYF
size: once
D: -
J: TRBJ2-5
V: TRBV27

DNA: TGCGCCAGCAGCTTGGAGGGGCAGGGGACAGGGCCCCAGCATTTT
CDR3: CASSLEGQGTGPQHF
size: -
D: TRBD1
J: TRBJ1-5
V: TRBV5-1

DNA: TGTGCCAGCAGTAGTATGGCAACCTACGAGCAGTACTTC
CDR3: CASSSMATYEQYF
size: -
D: -
J: TRBJ2-7
V: TRBV2

DNA: TGTGCCAGCAGTGGAGGGGAGGAGACCCAGTACTTC
CDR3: CASSGGEETQYF
size: -
D: -
J: TRBJ2-5
V: TRBV2

DNA: TGTGCCAGTGGGCTAGTCCTTTCCTACAATGAGCAGTTCTTC
CDR3: CASGLVLSYNEQFF
size: once
D: -
J: TRBJ2-1
V: TRBV19

DNA: TGTGCCAGCAGAGGACAGGGGCTATACGAGCAGTACTTC
CDR3: CASRGQGLYEQYF
size: once
D: TRBD1
J: TRBJ2-7
V: TRBV25-1

DNA: TGCGCCAGCCATCTAGCGGGAACCACAGATACGCAGTATTTT
CDR3: CASHLAGTTDTQYF
size: -
D: TRBD2
J: TRBJ2-3
V: TRBV10-2

DNA: TGTGCCATCAGTGAGTCGGGGCCCTACGAGCAGTACTTC
CDR3: CAISESGPYEQYF
size: -
D: -
J: TRBJ2-7
V: TRBV10-3

DNA: TGCGCCAGCAGTCTAAATCCGGGGGGAGAGACCCAGTACTTC
CDR3: CASSLNPGGETQYF
size: -
D: TRBD2
J: TRBJ2-5
V: TRBV5-1

DNA: TGTGCTAGTGGTTTCCCCGGACTAGCGGGAGTGTCCTACGAGCAGTACTTC
CDR3: CASGFPGLAGVSYEQYF
size: -
D: TRBD2
J: TRBJ2-7
V: TRBV12-5

DNA: TGTGCCAGCAGCTCCCGTGCGGGCCCGAACACCGGGGAGCTGTTTTTT
CDR3: CASSSRAGPNTGELFF
size: -
D: -
J: TRBJ2-2
V: TRBV7-2

DNA: TGTGCCAGCAGCTTGGATGGTCAGCCCCAGCATTTT
CDR3: CASSLDGQPQHF
size: -
D: -
J: TRBJ1-5
V: TRBV5-6

DNA: TGTGCCAGCAGTCCTACAGGCCCCTACGAGCAGTACTTC
CDR3: CASSPTGPYEQYF
size: -
D: -
J: TRBJ2-7
V: TRBV28

DNA: TGTGCCAGCAGGGGGACCTTGGGTGGAAACACCATATATTTT
CDR3: CASRGTLGGNTIYF
size: few
D: -
J: TRBJ1-3
V: TRBV2

DNA: TGTGCCAGCAGCTTCGAGGGGCTAGCGGGGTACACAGATACGCAGTATTTT
CDR3: CASSFEGLAGYTDTQYF
size: few
D: TRBD2
J: TRBJ2-3
V: TRBV7-2

DNA: TGTGCCAGCAGCTTATCCTACGAGCAGTACTTC
CDR3: CASSLSYEQYF
size: once
D: -
J: TRBJ2-7
V: TRBV13

DNA: TGCGCCAGCAGCTTGGAGCCGGACCCCACCTACAATGAGCAGTTCTTC
CDR3: CASSLEPDPTYNEQFF
size: -
D: -
J: TRBJ2-1
V: TRBV5-1

DNA: TGTGCCAGCAGTTTAACACACACAGGGCACTTTGAAGCTTTCTTT
CDR3: CASSLTHTGHFEAFF
size: -
D: -
J: TRBJ1-1
V: TRBV6-5

DNA: TGTGCCGCCGTGAACCCCTCGTCGGGAGAGACCCAGTACTTC
CDR3: CAAVNPSSGETQYF
size: once
D: -
J: TRBJ2-5
V: TRBV2

DNA: TGTGCCAGCAGTCGGGAGCTAGCGGCTTACAATGAGCAGTTCTTC
CDR3: CASSRELAAYNEQFF
size: few
D: TRBD2
J: TRBJ2-1
V: TRBV2

DNA: TGTGCCAGCAGCCCACGGACAGGTCGGACCTACGAGCAGTACTTC
CDR3: CASSPRTGRTYEQYF
size: -
D: TRBD1
J: TRBJ2-7
V: TRBV6-6

DNA: TGTGCCAGCAGCTTAACTAGATGGGGCGAGCAGTACTTC
CDR3: CASSLTRWGEQYF
size: -
D: -
J: TRBJ2-7
V: TRBV7-3

DNA: TGTGCCAGCTCACCACCGTCAGGGAGTGTGGTCGAGCAGTTCTTC
CDR3: CASSPPSGSVVEQFF
size: few
D: -
J: TRBJ2-1
V: TRBV18

DNA: TGTGCCAGCACACCAATTACTAGCGGTTGGAATGAGCAGTTCTTC
CDR3: CASTPITSGWNEQFF
size: -
D: TRBD2
J: TRBJ2-1
V: TRBV27

DNA: TGCGCCAGCAGCTTGGACTCTCAGGGGCCCAATTCACCCCTCCACTTT
CDR3: CASSLDSQGPNSPLHF
size: -
D: -
J: TRBJ1-6
V: TRBV5-1

DNA: TGTGCCAGCGCCTCTCGAGGGAACGAGCAGTACTTC
CDR3: CASASRGNEQYF
size: -
D: -
J: TRBJ2-7
V: TRBV6-5

DNA: TGCGCCAGCAGCTTCGGGGACAGGGGGCCCATCAATGAGCAGTTCTTC
CDR3: CASSFGDRGPINEQFF
size: once
D: TRBD1
J: TRBJ2-1
V: TRBV5-1

DNA: TGTGCCAGCAGTTACTCTCGGGCAGACGATTCAAACACCATATATTTT
CDR3: CASSYSRADDSNTIYF
size: once
D: -
J: TRBJ1-3
V: TRBV6-5

DNA: TGTGCCAGCAGTATATCTCCAATTTTTAATACGCAGTATTTT
CDR3: CASSISPIFNTQYF
size: -
D: -
J: TRBJ2-3
V: TRBV27

DNA: TGTGCCAGCAGTCTAAAGAGGGGTGAGCAGTTCTTC
CDR3: CASSLKRGEQFF
size: once
D: -
J: TRBJ2-1
V: TRBV27

DNA: TGTGCCAGCAGCTTCAGGGTTACAGAGGCTTTCTTT
CDR3: CASSFRVTEAFF
size: -
D: -
J: TRBJ1-1
V: TRBV11-1

DNA: TGTGCCAGCAGCGAAAAAGGGTTGGCCTACGAGCAGTACTTC
CDR3: CASSEKGLAYEQYF
size: medium-sized
D: -
J: TRBJ2-7
V: TRBV9

DNA: TGTGCCAGCAGCCCTTCGGTGGGGGGAGCACAGCCCCAGCATTTT
CDR3: CASSPSVGGAQPQHF
size: -
D: -
J: TRBJ1-5
V: TRBV7-8

DNA: TGTGCCATCAGTGAGACAGAAGCGGGGAGGGTCCACGAGCAGTACTTC
CDR3: CAISETEAGRVHEQYF
size: -
D: TRBD2
J: TRBJ2-7
V: TRBV10-3

DNA: TGTGCCAGTAGTAGGGACAGGGGAACCTACGAGCAGTACTTC
CDR3: CASSRDRGTYEQYF
size: -
D: TRBD1
J: TRBJ2-7
V: TRBV19

DNA: TGTGCCAGCAGACCCGGGACAGGGGAGGTGCAGTACTTC
CDR3: CASRPGTGEVQYF
size: -
D: TRBD1
J: TRBJ2-7
V: TRBV6-6

DNA: TGTGCCAGCAGGAGGGGGAGCGTACGGCTCGAGCAGTACTTC
CDR3: CASRRGSVRLEQYF
size: -
D: -
J: TRBJ2-7
V: TRBV9

DNA: TGTGCCTGGAGTGTTGGTGGGACGGCCTTCTACGAGCAGTACTTC
CDR3: CAWSVGGTAFYEQYF
size: -
D: -
J: TRBJ2-7
V: TRBV30

DNA: TGCAGCGTTTATGGACTAAGTGGGGCCAAAAACATTCAGTACTTC
CDR3: CSVYGLSGAKNIQYF
size: -
D: -
J: TRBJ2-4
V: TRBV29-1

DNA: TGTGCCAGCCGTTACGGGGAGTCCTACAATGAGCAGTTCTTC
CDR3: CASRYGESYNEQFF
size: -
D: -
J: TRBJ2-1
V: TRBV6-5

DNA: TGTGCCAGCAGCCCGCCGGGACTACGGGCTACCGAGCAGTACTTC
CDR3: CASSPPGLRATEQYF
size: -
D: TRBD2
J: TRBJ2-7
V: TRBV11-2

DNA: TGTGCCAGCAGCGCCACCGGGGGTCACAATCAGCCCCAGCATTTT
CDR3: CASSATGGHNQPQHF
size: -
D: -
J: TRBJ1-5
V: TRBV9

DNA: TGCGCCAGCAGCCCGGACAGGGCTTACAATGAGCAGTTCTTC
CDR3: CASSPDRAYNEQFF
size: once
D: TRBD1
J: TRBJ2-1
V: TRBV4-1

DNA: TGTGCCAGCAGCTTGGGACAGCACTATGGCTACACCTTC
CDR3: CASSLGQHYGYTF
size: -
D: -
J: TRBJ1-2
V: TRBV5-6

DNA: TGTGCCACCAGCAGAGATATGACCTCGAACACCGGGGAGCTGTTTTTT
CDR3: CATSRDMTSNTGELFF
size: -
D: -
J: TRBJ2-2
V: TRBV15

DNA: TGCAGTGCTAGTTACGGTACTGAAGCTTTCTTT
CDR3: CSASYGTEAFF
size: medium-sized
D: -
J: TRBJ1-1
V: TRBV20-1

DNA: TGTGCCAGCTCACCAAAACACGGGGGCTCTGGAAACACCATATATTTT
CDR3: CASSPKHGGSGNTIYF
size: -
D: -
J: TRBJ1-3
V: TRBV18

DNA: TGTGCCAGCAAAAGGACTGAAAAACTGTTTTTT
CDR3: CASKRTEKLFF
size: -
D: -
J: TRBJ1-4
V: TRBV6-1

DNA: TGTGCCACCAGCAGAGAAGCGGGAGGGGCCAACGTCCTGACTTTC
CDR3: CATSREAGGANVLTF
size: -
D: TRBD2
J: TRBJ2-6
V: TRBV15

DNA: TGTGCCAGCAGTTTAGGGACTAGCGGTGACAATGAGCAGTTCTTC
CDR3: CASSLGTSGDNEQFF
size: -
D: TRBD2
J: TRBJ2-1
V: TRBV27

DNA: TGTGCCAGCAGCTACTCCGGGACAGAGGAAGAAAAACTGTTTTTT
CDR3: CASSYSGTEEEKLFF
size: -
D: TRBD1
J: TRBJ1-4
V: TRBV13

DNA: TGTGCCAGCTCACCAACAATGACTAGCGGTCCAGATACGCAGTATTTT
CDR3: CASSPTMTSGPDTQYF
size: -
D: TRBD2
J: TRBJ2-3
V: TRBV18